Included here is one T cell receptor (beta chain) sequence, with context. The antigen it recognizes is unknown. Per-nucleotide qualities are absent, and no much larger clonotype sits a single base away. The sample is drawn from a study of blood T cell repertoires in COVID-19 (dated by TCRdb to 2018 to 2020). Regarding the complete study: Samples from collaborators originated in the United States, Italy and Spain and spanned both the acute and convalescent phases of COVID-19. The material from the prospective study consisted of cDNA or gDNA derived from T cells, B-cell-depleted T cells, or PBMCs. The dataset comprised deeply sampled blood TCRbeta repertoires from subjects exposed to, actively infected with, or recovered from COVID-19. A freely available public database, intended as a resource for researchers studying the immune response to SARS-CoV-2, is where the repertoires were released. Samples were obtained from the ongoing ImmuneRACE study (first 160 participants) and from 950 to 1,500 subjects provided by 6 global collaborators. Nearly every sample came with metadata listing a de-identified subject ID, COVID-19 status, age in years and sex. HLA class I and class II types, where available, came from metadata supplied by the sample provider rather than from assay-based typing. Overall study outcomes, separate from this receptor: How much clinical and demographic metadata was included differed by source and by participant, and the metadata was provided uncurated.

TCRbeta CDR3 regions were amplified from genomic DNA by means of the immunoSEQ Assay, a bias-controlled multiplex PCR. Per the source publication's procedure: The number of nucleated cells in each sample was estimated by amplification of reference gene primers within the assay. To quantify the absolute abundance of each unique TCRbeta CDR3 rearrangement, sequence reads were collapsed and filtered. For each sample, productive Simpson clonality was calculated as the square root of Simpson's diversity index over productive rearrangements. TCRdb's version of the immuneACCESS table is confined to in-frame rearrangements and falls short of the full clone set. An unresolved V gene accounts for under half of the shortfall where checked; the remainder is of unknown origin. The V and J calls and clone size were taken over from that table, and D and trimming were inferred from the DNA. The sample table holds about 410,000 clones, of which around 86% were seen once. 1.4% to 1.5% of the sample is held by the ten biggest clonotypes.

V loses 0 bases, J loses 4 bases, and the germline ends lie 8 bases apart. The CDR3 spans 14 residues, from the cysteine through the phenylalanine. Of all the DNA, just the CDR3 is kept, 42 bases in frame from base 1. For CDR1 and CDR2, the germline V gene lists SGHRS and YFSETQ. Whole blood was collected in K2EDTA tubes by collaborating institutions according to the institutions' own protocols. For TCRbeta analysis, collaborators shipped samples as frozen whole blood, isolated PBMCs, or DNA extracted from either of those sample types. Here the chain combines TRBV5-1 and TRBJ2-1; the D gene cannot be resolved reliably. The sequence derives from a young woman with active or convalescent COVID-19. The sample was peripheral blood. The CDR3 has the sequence CASSLDTNYNEQFF. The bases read TGCGCCAGCAGCTTGGATACTAATTACAATGAGCAGTTCTTC.